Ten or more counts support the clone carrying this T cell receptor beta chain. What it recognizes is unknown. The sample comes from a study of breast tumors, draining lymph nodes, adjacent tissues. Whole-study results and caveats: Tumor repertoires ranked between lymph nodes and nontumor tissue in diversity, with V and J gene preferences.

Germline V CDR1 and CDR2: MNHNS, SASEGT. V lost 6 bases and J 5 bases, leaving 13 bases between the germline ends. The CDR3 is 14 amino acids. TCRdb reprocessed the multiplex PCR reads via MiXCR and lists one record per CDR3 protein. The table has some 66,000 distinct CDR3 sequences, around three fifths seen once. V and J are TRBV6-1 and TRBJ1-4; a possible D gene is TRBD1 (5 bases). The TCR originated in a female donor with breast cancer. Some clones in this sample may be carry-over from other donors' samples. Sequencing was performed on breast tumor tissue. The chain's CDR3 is CASRGPTRNEKLFF. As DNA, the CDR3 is TGTGCCAGCAGGGGACCTACGAGAAATGAAAAACTGTTTTTT.